This TCR beta chain stems from a study of blood T cell repertoires in COVID-19. About the research overall: From the United States, Italy and Spain came samples of acute and convalescent COVID-19. In each case, the material was cDNA or gDNA derived from T cells, B-cell-depleted T cells, or PBMCs.

Germline CDR1 and CDR2: SGHNT and YYREEE (reference sequence). The CDR3 sequence is 14 residues long. V lost 0 bases and J lost 6, with 7 bases in between. In the original processing: Reference gene primer amplification gave nucleated cell count estimates. Using immunoSEQ multiplex PCR, the repertoire was profiled, and TCRdb retains in-frame clones only, with some absent. D and trimming were read from the DNA, whereas the V and J calls and clone size are those reported in that table. The sample carries over 15,000 clones, around 82% recorded once. Sequencing input: peripheral blood. The clonotype originates from a man aged 60-69 years with active or convalescent COVID-19. The J gene is TRBJ1-6, the V gene TRBV5-4; a weak D match, TRBD1 (6 bases). In DNA, the CDR3 is TGTGCCAGCAGCTTGGAACAGGGTAATTCACCCCTCCACTTT. This gives the protein CASSLEQGNSPLHF.